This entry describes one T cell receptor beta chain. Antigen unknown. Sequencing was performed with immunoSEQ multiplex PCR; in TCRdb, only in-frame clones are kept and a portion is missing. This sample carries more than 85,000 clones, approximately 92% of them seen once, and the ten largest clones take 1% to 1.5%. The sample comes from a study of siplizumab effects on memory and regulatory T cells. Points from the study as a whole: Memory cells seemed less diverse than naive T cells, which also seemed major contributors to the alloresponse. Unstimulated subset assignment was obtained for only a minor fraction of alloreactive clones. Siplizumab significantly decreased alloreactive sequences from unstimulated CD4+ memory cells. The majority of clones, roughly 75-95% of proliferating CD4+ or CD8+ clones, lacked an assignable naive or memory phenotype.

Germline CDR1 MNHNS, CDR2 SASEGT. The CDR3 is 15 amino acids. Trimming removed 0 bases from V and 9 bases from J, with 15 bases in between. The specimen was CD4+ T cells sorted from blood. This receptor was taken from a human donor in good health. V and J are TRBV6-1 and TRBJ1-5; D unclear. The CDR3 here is CASSEARPVKWPQHF. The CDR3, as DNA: TGTGCCAGCAGTGAAGCGAGGCCGGTCAAATGGCCCCAGCATTTT.